The rows below give T cell receptor beta chains drawn from one sample of a study of T cell responses to AZD1222 COVID-19 vaccine. Clones were read by immunoSEQ multiplex PCR, and TCRdb kept only the in-frame ones, dropping some. The profile shows some 150,000 clones, around 83% of them singletons. The specimen was peripheral blood, collected on day 0 of MenACWY control vaccination. Receptor source: an adult in good health. Each CDR3 is given with its conserved first and last residue. A D gene is named only where the DNA matches it firmly. The size field is filled for only some rows; it gives once, few, many or a size class.

D gene	V gene	clone size	CDR3 length	J gene	CDR3 DNA	CDR3 protein
NA	TRBV6-5	NA	15	TRBJ1-3	TGTGCCAGCAGTTACTCGAGGGCGGCTGGAAACACCATATATTTT	CASSYSRAAGNTIYF
TRBD1	TRBV2	once	17	TRBJ2-2	TGTGCCAGCAGGAGGGGGCAGGGGACGTTTTGGACCGGGGAGCTGTTTTTT	CASRRGQGTFWTGELFF
NA	TRBV2	NA	14	TRBJ1-2	TGTGCCAGCAGTACCCTCGACACCATCTATGGCTACACCTTC	CASSTLDTIYGYTF
NA	TRBV30	few	11	TRBJ2-1	TGTGCCTGGGACAACTACAATGAGCAGTTCTTC	CAWDNYNEQFF
NA	TRBV29-1	NA	13	TRBJ2-4	TGCAGCGTCGTACTTACCCTAGGGGGCATTCAGTACTTC	CSVVLTLGGIQYF
TRBD1	TRBV7-3	NA	18	TRBJ2-1	TGTGCCAGCAGCTTAATCCCGGGACAGGGGGCGAGTTACAATGAGCAGTTCTTC	CASSLIPGQGASYNEQFF
NA	TRBV7-8	NA	13	TRBJ2-7	TGTGCCAGCAGCTTAGAAGGACCCTACGAGCAGTACTTC	CASSLEGPYEQYF
NA	TRBV6-5	NA	13	TRBJ1-5	TGTGCCAGCTCAGGGGATCGGAATCAGCCCCAGCATTTT	CASSGDRNQPQHF
TRBD2	TRBV6-2/TRBV6-3	NA	15	TRBJ2-3	TGTGCCAGTAGTTACCCCCAGCGGGGGGAAGATACGCAGTATTTT	CASSYPQRGEDTQYF
NA	TRBV7-9	NA	13	TRBJ1-2	TGTGCCAGCGGGGAGCCTCTTTACTATGGCTACACCTTC	CASGEPLYYGYTF
TRBD1	TRBV3-1/TRBV3-2	NA	13	TRBJ1-4	TGTGCCAGCAGCCAAAGAGTTGGGGACAGAACGTTTTTT	CASSQRVGDRTFF
NA	TRBV4-1	NA	14	TRBJ1-5	TGCGCCAGCAGCCAAGAATCCGGGGATCAGCCCCAGCATTTT	CASSQESGDQPQHF
TRBD2	TRBV5-1	NA	15	TRBJ2-5	TGCGCCAGCAGCTTGGACGGGGGGTTTCGAGAGACCCAGTACTTC	CASSLDGGFRETQYF
NA	TRBV15	many	14	TRBJ1-3	TGTGCCACCAGCAGGGGGGGGCCGGGAAACACCATATATTTT	CATSRGGPGNTIYF